Below, one T cell receptor (beta chain) is given with its context. The data were taken from a study of technical replicates of blood from several donors. This table comes from immunoSEQ multiplex PCR, and its TCRdb copy is limited to in-frame clones, with some not included. The sample includes approximately 81,000 clones, roughly four fifths seen only once; the top ten take around 4%. Germline assignment: CDR1 WNHNN and CDR2 SYGVQD (reference sequence). Trimming left V 3 bases short and J 4 bases short, with 10 bases between. The CDR3 is made up of 13 amino acids. Sequencing was done on a sample of PBMCs. The receptor's source is a human donor in good health. Some clones in this sample may be carry-over from other donors' samples. The chain is built from TRBV10-1 and TRBJ2-7, with D perhaps matching TRBD2 (6 bases). The CDR3 protein is CASSDAGGYEQYF. As DNA, the CDR3 is TGCGCCAGCAGTGACGCCGGGGGTTACGAGCAGTACTTC.